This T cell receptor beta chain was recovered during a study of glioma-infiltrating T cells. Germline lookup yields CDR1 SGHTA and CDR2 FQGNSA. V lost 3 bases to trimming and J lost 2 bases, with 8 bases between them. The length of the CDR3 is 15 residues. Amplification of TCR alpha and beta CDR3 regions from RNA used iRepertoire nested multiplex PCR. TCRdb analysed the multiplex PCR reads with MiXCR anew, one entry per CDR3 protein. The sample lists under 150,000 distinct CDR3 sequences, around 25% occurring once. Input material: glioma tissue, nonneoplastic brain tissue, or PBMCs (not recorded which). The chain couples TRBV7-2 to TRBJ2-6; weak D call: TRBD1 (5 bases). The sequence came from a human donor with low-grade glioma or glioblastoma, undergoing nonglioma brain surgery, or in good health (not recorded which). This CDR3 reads CASSLQGTGANVLTF. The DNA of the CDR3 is TGTGCCAGCAGCTTGCAGGGAACTGGGGCCAACGTCCTGACTTTC.